Following are 6 T cell receptor beta chains from one sample sequenced in a study of T-cell reconstitution after alpha-beta-depleted transplantation in children (dated by TCRdb to 2016 to 2017). Sample treatment or condition, as interpreted from the label and publication: allogeneic hematopoietic cell transplantation with graft depleted of TCRalphabeta T cells and CD19 B cells. The library was prepared using PCR. TCRdb lists the instrument as Illumina HiSeq 2500. TCR library preparation used molecular barcoding, with unique molecular identifiers applied to normalize quantification of the TCRbeta repertoire. TCRdb reanalyzed the raw reads on its own, using fastp at Q25 for trimming and MiXCR for clone calling, and kept in-frame beta chains. Rows with a matching CDR3 protein are joined into one entry that keeps the most common DNA and genes. The sample yields under 150,000 distinct CDR3 sequences; roughly 10% were counted once. The ten most abundant clones make up about 25% of the sample.

The sequenced sample was PBMCs, mostly from graft donor cells, obtained 180 days after TCRalphabeta/CD19-depleted stem cell transplant. Receptors originate from a girl under two years old who had a stem cell transplant for combined immunodeficiency, so the T cells may come from the graft donor.

This clonotype was seen a few times. The rearrangement uses TRBV28 and TRBJ1-6, with TRBD1 as a possible D gene (5 bases). CDR1 is MDHEN, CDR2 SYDVKM, per germline. Trimming shortened V by 1 base and J by 0 bases, and 10 bases separated the two germline ends. The CDR3 extends over 17 amino acids. The chain's CDR3 is CASSLSGAGSYNSPLHF. The DNA of the CDR3 is TGTGCCAGCAGTTTATCCGGGGCGGGCTCCTATAATTCACCCCTCCACTTT.

There are a few counts of this clonotype. The V and J genes are TRBV4-2 and TRBJ2-7; 8 nucleotides line up with TRBD2. Trimming at V came to 1 base and at J to 2 bases, leaving 4 bases not matched to a gene. CDR3 length: 15 residues. The germline V gene encodes CDR1 LGHNA and CDR2 YNFKEQ. The CDR3 nucleotides read TGTGCCAGCAGCCAAGTCGGGACTAGTCCCTACGAGCAGTACTTC. Protein product: CASSQVGTSPYEQYF.

This clonotype occurred a few times. The V and J genes are TRBV7-9 and TRBJ2-7; D may match TRBD1 or TRBD2 (5 bases each). Germline V gene lookup returns CDR1 SEHNR and CDR2 FQNEAQ (reference sequence). The CDR3 is 15 amino acids. The germline V and J ends were trimmed by 5 bases and 6 bases, with 20 bases remaining between them. CDR3 protein: CASSPPGTTLTEQYF. The DNA for the CDR3 is TGTGCCAGCAGCCCACCCGGGACCACTCTTACCGAGCAGTACTTC.

The rearrangement links TRBV20-1 to TRBJ2-3; D perhaps matches TRBD2 (5 bases). Germline V gene sequence: CDR1 DFQATT, CDR2 SNEGSKA (reference sequence). The CDR3 sequence is 15 residues long. The V and J ends lost 0 bases and 5 bases respectively, with 15 bases between them. As DNA, the CDR3 is TGCAGTGCTAGAGATCATAGCAGGAGGATAGATACGCAGTATTTT. It codes for CSARDHSRRIDTQYF.

This clonotype was found many times. This sequence joins TRBV12-3 or TRBV12-4 and TRBJ2-1, with a weak D call TRBD1 (6 bases). The V and J ends lost 5 bases and 9 bases respectively, with 11 bases between them. This CDR3 has 12 amino acids. The CDR3 DNA sequence: TGTGCCAGCAGTGCTTTGGGGGCTGAGCAGTTCTTC. Protein sequence: CASSALGAEQFF.

The chain joins TRBV6-1 to TRBJ2-3; 11 bases are a match to TRBD2. J was trimmed by 4 bases and V by 6 bases; bases with no gene match: 3. Per germline, CDR1 MNHNS and CDR2 SASEGT. The CDR3 extends over 14 amino acids. For the CDR3, the DNA is TGTGCCAGCAGACTAGCGGGAGTCCCAGATACGCAGTATTTT. Amino acids: CASRLAGVPDTQYF.